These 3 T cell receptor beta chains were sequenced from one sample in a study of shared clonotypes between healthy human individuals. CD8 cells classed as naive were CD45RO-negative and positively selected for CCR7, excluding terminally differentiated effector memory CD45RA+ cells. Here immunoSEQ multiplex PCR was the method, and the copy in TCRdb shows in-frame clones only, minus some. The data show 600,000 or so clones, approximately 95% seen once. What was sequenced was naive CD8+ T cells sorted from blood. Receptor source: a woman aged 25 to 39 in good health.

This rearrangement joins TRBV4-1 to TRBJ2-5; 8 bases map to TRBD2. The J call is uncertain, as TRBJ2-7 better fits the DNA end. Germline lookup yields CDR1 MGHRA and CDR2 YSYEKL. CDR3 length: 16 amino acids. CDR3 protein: CASSPTAGTRPDEQYF. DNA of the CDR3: TGCGCCAGCAGCCCAACGGCAGGGACTAGACCCGACGAGCAGTACTTC.

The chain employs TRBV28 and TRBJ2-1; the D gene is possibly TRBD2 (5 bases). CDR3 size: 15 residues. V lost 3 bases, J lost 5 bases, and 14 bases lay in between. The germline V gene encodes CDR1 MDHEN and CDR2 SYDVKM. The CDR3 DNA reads TGTGCCAGCAGTTTTGGGTTACTAGAAGACAATGAGCAGTTCTTC. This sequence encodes CASSFGLLEDNEQFF.

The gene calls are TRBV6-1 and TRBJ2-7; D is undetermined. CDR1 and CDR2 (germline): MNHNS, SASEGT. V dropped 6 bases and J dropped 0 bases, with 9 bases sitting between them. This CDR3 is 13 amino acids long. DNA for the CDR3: TGTGCCAGCAGCGACAACCTCTCCTACGAGCAGTACTTC. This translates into CASSDNLSYEQYF.